Presented here are 10 T cell receptor beta chains from one specimen sequenced in a study of T-cell memory formation after mild COVID-19. A single record per CDR3 protein comes from TCRdb applying MiXCR to the 5' RACE reads. The data contain some 180,000 distinct CDR3 sequences, around 18% of them singletons. The specimen was PBMCs or a T cell subset sorted from them (not recorded which). These receptors all come from a man aged 18 to 30 who had mild COVID-19 (a few samples of this study predate the infection). Cell type and time point are not known.

The chain carries TRBV5-6 and TRBJ2-7; the match to TRBD1 covers 12 bases. The CDR3 is made up of 14 amino acids. Losses at the gene ends were 4 bases for V and 7 bases for J; bases not matched to a gene: 6. From germline, CDR1 is SGHDT and CDR2 YYEEEE. This chain's CDR3 is CASSVGQGAREQYF. The CDR3, as DNA: TGTGCCAGCAGCGTGGGACAGGGGGCGCGTGAGCAGTACTTC.

V gene TRBV7-2 combines with J gene TRBJ1-1, with D hard to call. Germline CDR1 SGHTA, CDR2 FQGNSA. This CDR3 region has 13 residues. V gave up 2 bases and J gave up 8 bases, with 12 bases separating them. The CDR3 loop is CASSLSGGSEAFF. The CDR3 coding sequence is TGTGCCAGCAGCTTAAGTGGCGGGTCCGAAGCTTTCTTT.

CDR3 loop: CSVVVSATDTQYF. The DNA of the CDR3 is TGCAGCGTTGTGGTCTCAGCTACAGATACGCAGTATTTT. V usage is TRBV29-1 and J usage is TRBJ2-3; D not resolved. This CDR3 spans 13 amino acids. CDR1 and CDR2 from the germline V gene are SQVTM and ANQGSEA. Trimming took off 4 bases at V and 3 bases at J, with 11 bases between the two ends.

In nucleotides, the CDR3 is TGCAGTGCTAGCGGACTAGCGGTGCGGGATACGCAGTATTTT. This gives the protein CSASGLAVRDTQYF. The chain links TRBV20-1 to TRBJ2-3, with 10 bases fitting TRBD2. The CDR3 extends over 14 amino acids. Germline lookup yields CDR1 DFQATT and CDR2 SNEGSKA (reference sequence). V lost 3 bases to trimming and J lost 6 bases; unmatched junction nucleotides: 6.

V is TRBV29-1 and J is TRBJ2-3, with 7 nucleotides matching TRBD1. The CDR3 consists of 13 residues. Germline assignment: CDR1 SQVTM and CDR2 ANQGSEA. Unmatched junction bases numbered 8, after V lost 7 bases and J lost 4 bases. CDR3 bases: TGCAGCGGCTCCCGACAGGGCGCAGATACGCAGTATTTT. The encoded protein is CSGSRQGADTQYF.

The chain is built from TRBV20-1 and TRBJ2-7; 9 positions match TRBD2. The CDR3 is made up of 15 amino acids. Germline V gene sequence: CDR1 DFQATT, CDR2 SNEGSKA (reference sequence). Losses at the gene ends were 1 base for V and 0 bases for J; bases not matched to a gene: 4. This CDR3 is CSARVASGASYEQYF. The CDR3 nucleotides read TGCAGTGCTAGAGTGGCTAGCGGGGCCTCCTACGAGCAGTACTTC.

This clonotype has just a few counts. The V gene is TRBV12-3 or TRBV12-4, the J gene TRBJ1-5; 10 bases fit TRBD1. V gave up 7 bases and J gave up 5 bases; unmatched junction bases: 8. The CDR3 runs 15 residues. The CDR3 DNA reads TGTGCCAGCACCCTGGGACAGGGGTTCCATCAGCCCCAGCATTTT. This sequence encodes CASTLGQGFHQPQHF.

In this sample, this clonotype turned up a few times. The chain carries TRBV6-2 or TRBV6-3 and TRBJ2-2; D is uncertain. CDR1 and CDR2 (germline): MNHEY, SVGEGT. There are 11 residues in the CDR3. V shed 3 bases and J shed 6 bases, with 2 bases lying between them. CDR3 sequence: CASSYAGELFF. The CDR3 nucleotides are TGTGCCAGCAGTTATGCCGGGGAGCTGTTTTTT.

This chain uses TRBV7-2 with TRBJ1-4, with 7 nucleotides matching TRBD1. This CDR3 spans 18 amino acids. The V and J ends lost 3 bases and 5 bases, in that order; junction bases with no gene match: 15. Per germline, CDR1 SGHTA and CDR2 FQGNSA. DNA of the CDR3: TGTGCCAGCAGCTTGGGACTTACCGCAGGGGGGCAGAATGAAAAACTGTTTTTT. Translating gives CASSLGLTAGGQNEKLFF.

This clonotype turned up a few times. V gene TRBV5-1 combines with J gene TRBJ2-1, with D possibly matching TRBD2 (7 bases). The CDR3 has 12 residues. Germline CDR1 SGHRS, CDR2 YFSETQ. Trimming left V 0 bases short and J 11 bases short, with 9 bases between. The CDR3 protein is CASSLEGGKQFF. CDR3 bases: TGCGCCAGCAGCTTGGAGGGGGGGAAGCAGTTCTTC.